These 13 T cell receptor beta chains were sequenced from one sample in a study of T cells after yellow fever vaccination. TCRdb analysed the 5' RACE reads with MiXCR anew, one entry per CDR3 protein. The table lists about 350,000 distinct CDR3 sequences, 11% of them singletons. The material was PBMCs, obtained on the day of the first yellow fever vaccination. The receptors shown here come from a man between 18 and 35 years old who received the YFV17D yellow fever vaccine.

This clonotype was observed many times. CDR3 protein: CAISQGATGQPQHF. DNA for the CDR3: TGTGCCATCAGTCAGGGAGCTACCGGTCAGCCCCAGCATTTT. V and J are TRBV10-3 and TRBJ1-5; D possibly corresponds to TRBD1 (5 bases). The CDR3 has 14 residues. With 5 bases removed from V and 6 bases from J, the gap between germline ends came to 14 bases. Per the germline V gene, CDR1 is ENHRY and CDR2 is SYGVKD.

The chain has TRBV30 and TRBJ2-7, with D uncertain. This CDR3 has 15 amino acids. CDR1 GTSNPN and CDR2 SVGIG come from the germline V gene (reference sequence). Trimming shortened V by 0 bases and J by 2 bases, and 14 bases separated the two germline ends. For the CDR3, the DNA is TGTGCCTGGAGTGTACGGAATACGTGGGCCTACGAGCAGTACTTC. Its protein product is CAWSVRNTWAYEQYF.

This clonotype showed up just a few times. The genes are TRBV6-2 or TRBV6-3 and TRBJ1-1; D uncertain. Germline loops: CDR1 MNHEY, CDR2 SVGEGT. V gave up 5 bases and J gave up 1 base, with 23 bases separating them. The CDR3 totals 18 residues. CDR3 nucleotides: TGTGCCAGCAGTATAATGGTCAGCGGCGTGGCCTGGAACACTGAAGCTTTCTTT. Encoded protein: CASSIMVSGVAWNTEAFF.

This chain joins TRBV18 and TRBJ1-2, with a weak D call TRBD1 (5 bases). With 0 bases removed from V and 8 bases from J, the gap between germline ends came to 13 bases. CDR1 is KGHSH and CDR2 is LQKENI in the germline V gene. The CDR3 is made up of 14 amino acids. CDR3 protein: CASSPPRDAGGYTF. Here the CDR3 DNA reads TGTGCCAGCTCACCACCCAGGGATGCTGGAGGCTACACCTTC. The full variable domain, rest sourced from reference TRBV18 and TRBJ1-2, is NAGVMQNPRHLVRRRGQEARLRCSPMKGHSHVYWYRQLPEEGLKFMVYLQKENIIDESGMPKERFSAEFPKEGPSILRIQQVVRGDSAAYFCASSPPRDAGGYTFGSGTRLTVV.

This rearrangement joins TRBV5-1 to TRBJ2-5; TRBD2 matches at 11 bases. The CDR3 length is 16 residues. V gave up 4 bases and J gave up 5 bases; unmatched junction bases: 10. Germline V gene data show CDR1 as SGHRS and CDR2 as YFSETQ. The CDR3 spells CASSLSASGGMETQYF. The DNA of the CDR3 is TGCGCCAGCAGCCTGTCGGCTAGCGGGGGGATGGAGACCCAGTACTTC.

Remarks on this clonotype: The CDR3 end shows no conserved phenylalanine or tryptophan, and so a read error is likely. The gene calls are TRBV7-9 and TRBJ1-1; D unresolved. The CDR3 has 10 amino acids. CDR1 and CDR2 from the germline V gene are SEHNR and FQNEAQ (reference sequence). Trimming removed 5 bases from V and 3 bases from J, with 1 base in between. The CDR3 sequence: CASSDTEAFV. For the CDR3, the DNA is TGTGCCAGCAGCGACACTGAAGCTTTCGTC.

Notes on this clonotype: An end of the junction differs from the germline gene, which may be a read error. The V call is TRBV24-1, the J call TRBJ2-1; no firm D call. The CDR3 totals 12 residues. Germline V lookup: CDR1 KGHDR, CDR2 SFDVKD. The DNA of the CDR3 is TGTGACACCAGTGATAATGGGTATGAGCAGTTCTTC. Protein product: CDTSDNGYEQFF.

The rearrangement uses TRBV6-1 and TRBJ2-3; D unresolved. V was pared by 6 bases and J by 11 bases, with 18 bases between. The germline V gene has CDR1 MNHNS and CDR2 SASEGT. The CDR3 is made up of 13 amino acids. In DNA, the CDR3 is TGTGCCAGCAGCTCGACATCGGGTTCCAGGCAGTATTTT. Translation gives CASSSTSGSRQYF.

In this sample, this clonotype turned up a few times. CDR3: CATSDLLGDYGYTF. CDR3 nucleotide sequence: TGTGCCACCAGTGATTTGCTGGGGGACTATGGCTACACCTTC. V usage is TRBV24-1 and J usage is TRBJ1-2, with D tentatively TRBD1 (5 bases). This CDR3 spans 14 amino acids. V was trimmed by 0 bases and J by 3 bases, leaving 7 bases between them. Looked up from germline, CDR1 is KGHDR and CDR2 is SFDVKD.

The gene calls are TRBV5-1 and TRBJ1-1; TRBD1 agrees at 8 bases. This CDR3 is built from 14 residues. Germline trimming cut 3 bases from V and 4 bases from J; bases unmatched to any gene: 5. In germline, CDR1 is SGHRS, CDR2 YFSETQ. In DNA form, the CDR3 reads TGCGCCAGCAGCTCACAGGGGGGTGGCACTGAAGCTTTCTTT. Translation gives CASSSQGGGTEAFF.

This clonotype was observed a handful of times. V gene TRBV6-5 combines with J gene TRBJ1-5; 10 nucleotides agree with TRBD1. The CDR3 has 18 amino acids. With 2 bases clipped from V and 2 bases from J, the junction kept 9 bases outside the gene matches. Looked up from germline, CDR1 is MNHEY and CDR2 is SVGAGI. The DNA for the CDR3 is TGTGCCAGCAGTTACCGGAACCGGGACAGGGGAGGCAATCAGCCCCAGCATTTT. Translating gives CASSYRNRDRGGNQPQHF.

This sequence joins TRBV5-1 and TRBJ2-6, with D unclear. V lost 0 bases and J 0 bases, leaving 4 bases between the germline ends. The CDR3 is 15 amino acids. The germline CDR1 and CDR2 sequences are SGHRS and YFSETQ. CDR3 region: CASSLVFSGANVLTF. In DNA form, the CDR3 reads TGCGCCAGCAGCTTGGTTTTCTCTGGGGCCAACGTCCTGACTTTC. The full variable domain, its missing parts supplied by reference TRBV5-1 and TRBJ2-6, is KAGVTQTPRYLIKTRGQQVTLSCSPISGHRSVSWYQQTPGQGLQFLFEYFSETQRNKGNFPGRFSGRQFSNSRSEMNVSTLELGDSALYLCASSLVFSGANVLTFGAGSRLTVL.

This clonotype was seen a handful of times. The V and J genes are TRBV29-1 and TRBJ2-4; 9 bases are shared with TRBD1. The V segment lost 7 bases and the J segment 7 bases; nucleotides outside the gene matches: 11. From germline, CDR1 is SQVTM and CDR2 ANQGSEA. The CDR3 spans 14 residues. CDR3 nucleotides: TGCAGCGCTAGGACAGGGGAGGGATCGAACATTCAGTACTTC. It codes for CSARTGEGSNIQYF.